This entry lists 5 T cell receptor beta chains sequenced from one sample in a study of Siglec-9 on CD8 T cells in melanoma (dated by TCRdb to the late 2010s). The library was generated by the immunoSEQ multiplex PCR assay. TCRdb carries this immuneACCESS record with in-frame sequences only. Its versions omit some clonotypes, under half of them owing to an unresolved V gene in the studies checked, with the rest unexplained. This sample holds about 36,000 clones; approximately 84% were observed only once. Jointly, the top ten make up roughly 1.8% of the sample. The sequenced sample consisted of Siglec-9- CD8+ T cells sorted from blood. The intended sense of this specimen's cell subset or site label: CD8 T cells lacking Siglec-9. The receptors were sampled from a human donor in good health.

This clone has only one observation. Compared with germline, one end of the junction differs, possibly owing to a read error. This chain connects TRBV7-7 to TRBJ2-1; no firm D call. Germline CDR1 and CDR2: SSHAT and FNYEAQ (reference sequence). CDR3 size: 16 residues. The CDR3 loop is CASSFISPISYNEQFF. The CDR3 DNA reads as TGTGCTAGCAGCTTTATCTCCCCTATATCCTACAATGAGCAGTTCTTC.

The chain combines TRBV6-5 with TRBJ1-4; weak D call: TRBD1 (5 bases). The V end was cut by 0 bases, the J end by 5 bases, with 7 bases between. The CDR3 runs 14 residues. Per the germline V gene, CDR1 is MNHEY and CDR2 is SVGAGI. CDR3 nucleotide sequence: TGTGCCAGCAGTTACTCGGCAGGGAATGAAAAACTGTTTTTT. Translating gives CASSYSAGNEKLFF.

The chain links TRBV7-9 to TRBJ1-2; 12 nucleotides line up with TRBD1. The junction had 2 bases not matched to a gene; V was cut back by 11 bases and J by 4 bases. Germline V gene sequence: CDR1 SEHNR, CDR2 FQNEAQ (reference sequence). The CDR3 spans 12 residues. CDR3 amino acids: CAGGQGAYGYTF. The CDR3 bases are TGTGCCGGGGGACAGGGGGCCTATGGCTACACCTTC.

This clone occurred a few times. CDR3 residues: CASSTGQYSNQPQHF. For the CDR3, the DNA is TGTGCCAGTAGTACGGGACAATATAGCAATCAGCCCCAGCATTTT. The chain combines TRBV19 with TRBJ1-5, with D possibly matching TRBD1 (6 bases). This CDR3 is 15 amino acids long. Germline CDR1 and CDR2: LNHDA and SQIVND (reference sequence). V was shortened by 4 bases and J by 0 bases, with 10 bases between the two germline ends.

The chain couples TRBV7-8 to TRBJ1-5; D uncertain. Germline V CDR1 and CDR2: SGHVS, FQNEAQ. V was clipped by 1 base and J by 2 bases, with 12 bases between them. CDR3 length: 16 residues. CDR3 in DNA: TGTGCCAGCAGCTTAGGTAGCAGGAACGGCAATCAGCCCCAGCATTTT. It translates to CASSLGSRNGNQPQHF.